This is a list of T cell receptor beta chains from one sample in a study of T cell responses to AZD1222 COVID-19 vaccine. TCRdb's copy holds only in-frame clones and misses some; the assay was immunoSEQ multiplex PCR. Of fewer than 150,000 clones detected, approximately 90% appear once; the ten largest clones hold approximately 3%. Specimen: peripheral blood, collected 28 days after the second AZD1222 dose. The receptors were gathered from an adult who received the AZD1222 COVID-19 vaccine. Both conserved end residues are part of each CDR3. A D gene is named only where the DNA matches it firmly. Expanded clones get a size class; other rows say once, few or many, or leave the size out.

>TRBJ2-1|-|-|TRBV2
CASSDLGREQFF
TGTGCCAGCAGTGATCTGGGCAGGGAGCAGTTCTTC
>TRBJ2-2|TRBD2|-|TRBV27
CASSSLLASGRSGGGELFF
TGTGCCAGCAGTTCTCTCCTTGCTAGCGGGAGATCGGGCGGCGGGGAGCTGTTTTTT
>TRBJ1-2|-|-|TRBV5-6
CASSSPAGNYGYTF
TGTGCCAGCAGCTCCCCGGCGGGGAACTATGGCTACACCTTC
>TRBJ2-3|-|-|TRBV11-2
CASSPRLGEGSDTQYF
TGTGCCAGCAGCCCCCGACTAGGGGAAGGTTCAGATACGCAGTATTTT
>TRBJ2-1|TRBD2|-|TRBV3-1/TRBV3-2
CASSHGELAGDEQFF
TGTGCCAGCAGCCACGGGGAACTAGCGGGTGATGAGCAGTTCTTC
>TRBJ1-6|-|-|TRBV4-3
CASSQDTGNSPLHF
TGCGCCAGCAGCCAGGATACGGGAAATTCACCCCTCCACTTT
>TRBJ1-2|TRBD1|once|TRBV28
CASSLASGTGKNYGYTF
TGTGCCAGCAGTTTAGCCTCCGGGACAGGGAAGAACTATGGCTACACCTTC
>TRBJ2-7|TRBD2|-|TRBV6-1
CASSEVGTRGEQYF
TGTGCCAGCAGTGAAGTGGGGACTAGAGGCGAGCAGTACTTC
>TRBJ1-5|-|-|TRBV7-2
CASSLPQGLGNQPQHF
TGTGCCAGCAGCTTGCCCCAGGGCTTGGGCAATCAGCCCCAGCATTTT
>TRBJ1-1|-|many|TRBV11-3
CASSRQTNTEAFF
TGTGCCAGCAGCAGACAGACGAACACTGAAGCTTTCTTT
>TRBJ2-7|-|-|TRBV11-2
CASSTGLGNEQYF
TGTGCCAGCAGCACAGGGTTGGGGAACGAGCAGTACTTC
>TRBJ2-7|TRBD2|-|TRBV5-4
CASRWSRDYFSYEQYF
TGTGCCAGCAGATGGTCCCGGGACTACTTCTCCTACGAGCAGTACTTC
>TRBJ1-1|-|-|TRBV19
CASSPPGNTEAFF
TGTGCCAGTAGTCCTCCCGGGAACACTGAAGCTTTCTTT
>TRBJ2-7|-|-|TRBV30
CAWRKQWVYEQYF
TGTGCCTGGAGGAAACAATGGGTATACGAGCAGTACTTC
>TRBJ1-4|-|-|TRBV5-6
CASSSDLNEKLFF
TGTGCCAGCAGCTCAGATCTCAATGAAAAACTGTTTTTT
>TRBJ1-4|TRBD1|-|TRBV28
CASIRGTVGEKLFF
TGTGCCAGCATTAGGGGGACAGTTGGAGAAAAACTGTTTTTT
>TRBJ1-4|TRBD1|-|TRBV27
CASSGTGVAEKLFF
TGTGCCAGCAGTGGGACAGGGGTTGCTGAAAAACTGTTTTTT
>TRBJ2-2|-|once|TRBV2
CASLYAGELFF
TGTGCCAGCCTATACGCGGGGGAGCTGTTTTTT
>TRBJ1-6|-|-|TRBV6-9
CARGEDSSYNSPLHF
TGTGCCAGGGGGGAAGACAGCTCCTATAATTCACCCCTCCACTTT
>TRBJ1-6|-|-|TRBV24-1
CATSYRTNSPLHF
TGTGCCACCAGTTACAGGACAAATTCACCCCTCCACTTT
>TRBJ1-5|TRBD1|-|TRBV7-2
CASSATGQGGQPQHF
TGTGCCAGCAGCGCAACCGGACAGGGAGGTCAGCCCCAGCATTTT
>TRBJ2-7|-|-|TRBV3-1/TRBV3-2
CASSLGLPEGEQYF
TGTGCCAGCAGCCTAGGACTACCCGAGGGCGAGCAGTACTTC
>TRBJ2-3|-|-|TRBV11-3
CASSLSGDTDTQYF
TGTGCCAGCAGCTTATCCGGGGACACAGATACGCAGTATTTT
>TRBJ2-2|-|-|TRBV9
CASSGGRDFETGELFF
TGTGCCAGCAGTGGGGGCCGGGACTTTGAAACCGGGGAGCTGTTTTTT
>TRBJ2-3|-|-|TRBV6-2/TRBV6-3
CASSRPRLNTQYF
TGTGCCAGCAGCCGACCTCGACTAAATACGCAGTATTTT
>TRBJ2-2|-|-|TRBV19
CASTFSPGAGELFF
TGTGCCAGTACCTTTTCCCCAGGGGCCGGGGAGCTGTTTTTT
>TRBJ1-4|-|few|TRBV28
CASTPQGFKKLFF
TGTGCCAGCACTCCGCAGGGGTTCAAAAAACTGTTTTTT
>TRBJ1-6|-|-|TRBV6-5
CATTGGGMYNSPLHF
TGTGCCACCACTGGGGGGGGAATGTATAATTCACCCCTCCACTTT
>TRBJ1-1|-|-|TRBV29-1
CSVEPWTF
TGCAGCGTTGAACCTTGGACCTTT
>TRBJ1-5|TRBD1|-|TRBV15
CATSKRGPGQPQHF
TGTGCCACCAGCAAAAGGGGGCCCGGTCAGCCCCAGCATTTT
>TRBJ1-3|-|-|TRBV3-1/TRBV3-2
CASSQGNTIYF
TGTGCCAGCAGCCAAGGAAACACCATATATTTT
>TRBJ1-5|TRBD1|-|TRBV15
CATSRGDRMVQPQHF
TGTGCCACCAGCAGAGGGGACAGGATGGTTCAGCCCCAGCATTTT
>TRBJ1-1|-|-|TRBV6-5
CASSYVAGGGTEAFF
TGTGCCAGCAGTTACGTCGCTGGAGGGGGGACTGAAGCTTTCTTT
>TRBJ1-2|TRBD1|-|TRBV10-3
CAISEYTGGGGYTF
TGTGCCATCAGCGAATATACAGGGGGCGGTGGCTACACCTTC
>TRBJ2-5|-|-|TRBV28
CASTRSRETQYF
TGTGCCAGCACACGTTCCCGAGAGACCCAGTACTTC
>TRBJ1-1|-|-|TRBV4-2
CASSQPLRGNTEAFF
TGTGCCAGCAGCCAACCCCTGAGGGGAAACACTGAAGCTTTCTTT
>TRBJ1-4|TRBD1|once|TRBV4-1
CASSPLPSGTGKGVTNEKLFF
TGCGCCAGCAGCCCCCTCCCTTCGGGGACAGGGAAGGGGGTAACTAATGAAAAACTGTTTTTT
>TRBJ1-1|-|-|TRBV5-3
CARSFFALLPTEAFF
TGTGCCAGAAGCTTTTTTGCCCTTCTCCCCACTGAAGCTTTCTTT
>TRBJ2-7|-|-|TRBV7-2
CASSLEGRALRQYF
TGTGCCAGCAGCTTAGAGGGCAGGGCATTGCGGCAGTACTTC
>TRBJ1-2|-|-|TRBV5-4
CASSRKGSGLRTF
TGTGCCAGCAGCCGGAAGGGTTCGGGGCTTCGCACCTTC
>TRBJ1-4|TRBD1|-|TRBV5-6
CASSLEARDRGPFEKLFF
TGTGCCAGCAGCTTGGAGGCCCGGGACAGGGGGCCGTTTGAAAAACTGTTTTTT
>TRBJ2-1|TRBD2|-|TRBV20-1
CSAIGGGQFF
TGCAGTGCTATTGGGGGGGGGCAGTTCTTC
>TRBJ2-7|-|-|TRBV5-4
CASSFGPYEQYF
TGTGCCAGCAGCTTCGGGCCCTACGAGCAGTACTTC
>TRBJ2-3|TRBD2|-|TRBV6-2/TRBV6-3
CASSYPSSGRGGRTDTQYF
TGTGCCAGCAGTTACCCGTCGTCAGGGCGGGGGGGCCGCACAGATACGCAGTATTTT
>TRBJ2-1|-|-|TRBV2
CASHQRNEQFF
TGTGCCAGCCACCAGCGGAATGAGCAGTTCTTC
>TRBJ2-1|TRBD2|-|TRBV10-3
CAASGGPNNEQFF
TGTGCCGCCAGCGGGGGGCCTAACAATGAGCAGTTCTTC
>TRBJ2-1|-|-|TRBV9
CASSVGAQSYNEQFF
TGTGCCAGCAGCGTAGGGGCTCAGTCCTACAATGAGCAGTTCTTC
>TRBJ2-3|-|few|TRBV6-5
CASSYPASGTDTQYF
TGTGCCAGCAGTTACCCGGCCTCGGGCACAGATACGCAGTATTTT
>TRBJ1-6|TRBD1|-|TRBV19
CASRDGQGNSPLHF
TGTGCCAGTAGAGATGGACAGGGGAATTCACCCCTCCACTTT
>TRBJ1-6|TRBD1|-|TRBV19
CASRPRQGFNSPLHF
TGTGCCAGTAGGCCCCGACAGGGATTTAATTCACCCCTCCACTTT
>TRBJ2-1|-|few|TRBV7-9
CASSLPGLSSYNEQFF
TGTGCCAGCAGCTTACCCGGACTGAGCTCCTACAATGAGCAGTTCTTC
>TRBJ1-1|-|-|TRBV6-5
CASSERNTEAFF
TGTGCCAGCAGCGAGCGAAACACTGAAGCTTTCTTT
>TRBJ1-2|-|-|TRBV19
CASSFSEVYGYTF
TGTGCCAGTAGTTTTTCGGAAGTTTATGGCTACACCTTC
>TRBJ2-5|-|-|TRBV6-1
CASSEWLETQYF
TGTGCCAGCAGTGAATGGTTGGAGACCCAGTACTTC
>TRBJ2-3|-|few|TRBV30
CAWRESTDTQYF
TGTGCCTGGAGGGAGAGCACAGATACGCAGTATTTT
>TRBJ1-4|TRBD1|once|TRBV3-1/TRBV3-2
CASSRQGAQKLFF
TGTGCCAGCAGCCGACAGGGGGCGCAAAAACTGTTTTTT
>TRBJ2-4|-|-|TRBV7-9
CASSPRDPRGGLAKNIQYF
TGTGCCAGCAGCCCAAGAGACCCAAGAGGTGGCCTGGCCAAAAACATTCAGTACTTC